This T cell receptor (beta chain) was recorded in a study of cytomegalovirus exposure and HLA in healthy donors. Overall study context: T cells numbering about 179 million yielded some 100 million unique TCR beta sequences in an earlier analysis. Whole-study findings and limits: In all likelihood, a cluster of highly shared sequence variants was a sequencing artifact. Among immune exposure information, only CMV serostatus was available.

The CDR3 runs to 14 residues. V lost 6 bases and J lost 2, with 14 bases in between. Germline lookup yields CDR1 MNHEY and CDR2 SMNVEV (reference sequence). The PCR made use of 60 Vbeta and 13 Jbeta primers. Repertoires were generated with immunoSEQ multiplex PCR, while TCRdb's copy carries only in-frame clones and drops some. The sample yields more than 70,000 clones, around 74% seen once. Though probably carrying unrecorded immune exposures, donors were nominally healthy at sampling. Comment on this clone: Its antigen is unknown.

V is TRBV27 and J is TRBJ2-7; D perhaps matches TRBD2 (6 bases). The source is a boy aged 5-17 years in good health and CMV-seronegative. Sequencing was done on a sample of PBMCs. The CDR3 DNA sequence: TGTGCCAGCAGCTTGTTAGCGGCCCCCTACGAGCAGTACTTC. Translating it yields CASSLLAAPYEQYF.